Below are 17 T cell receptor beta chains sequenced from a single sample in a study of T cells after posttransplantation cyclophosphamide. Libraries were prepared by immunoSEQ multiplex PCR; TCRdb keeps only in-frame clonotypes and omits some of them. The record shows some 43,000 clones for this sample, with no singletons present. The sample taken for sequencing was PBMCs. All receptors derive from a man in his forties or fifties in good health, CMV-negative, and a related stem cell transplant donor.

Many counts were recorded for this clone. The chain joins TRBV6-6 to TRBJ1-5; D not resolved. The CDR3 extends over 12 amino acids. Germline loops: CDR1 MNHNY, CDR2 SVGAGI (reference sequence). V was trimmed by 9 bases and J by 3 bases, leaving 9 bases between them. The CDR3 here is CASGHDNQPQHF. For the CDR3, the DNA is TGTGCCAGTGGGCATGACAATCAGCCCCAGCATTTT.

This clone was seen a few times. CDR3 sequence: CATTGSGNQPQHF. CDR3 sequence (DNA): TGTGCCACCACAGGGTCGGGCAATCAGCCCCAGCATTTT. J is TRBJ1-5 and V is TRBV6-5; D possibly corresponds to TRBD1 (6 bases). Germline V CDR1 and CDR2: MNHEY, SVGAGI. V was pared by 10 bases and J by 2 bases, with 12 bases between. The CDR3 runs to 13 residues.

This clone was seen repeatedly, ten times or more. The chain employs TRBV7-9 and TRBJ2-2, with 10 bases aligning to TRBD1. Unmatched junction bases numbered 11, after V lost 4 bases and J lost 6 bases. Germline assignment: CDR1 SEHNR and CDR2 FQNEAQ (reference sequence). This CDR3 has 17 amino acids. CDR3 loop: CASSSERQGAGAGELFF. As DNA, the CDR3 is TGTGCCAGCAGCTCTGAGAGACAGGGGGCCGGGGCCGGGGAGCTGTTTTTT.

This clone was found many times. J is TRBJ1-4 and V is TRBV7-2, with 9 bases fitting TRBD1. After removal of 5 bases from V and 8 bases from J, the junction contained 6 bases not matched to a gene. In germline, CDR1 is SGHTA, CDR2 FQGNSA. This CDR3 has 14 residues. The CDR3 here is CASSPDRGGEKLFF. The CDR3 bases are TGTGCCAGCAGCCCGGACAGGGGCGGCGAAAAACTGTTTTTT.

In this sample, this clone turned up many times. The chain uses TRBV4-1 and TRBJ2-5; tentatively, D is TRBD1 (5 bases). Germline lookup yields CDR1 MGHRA and CDR2 YSYEKL. The ends were cut back, 3 bases at V and 0 bases at J, with 8 bases in the middle. This CDR3 has 14 amino acids. This CDR3 is CASSQAGYQETQYF. CDR3 DNA sequence: TGCGCCAGCAGCCAGGCAGGGTACCAAGAGACCCAGTACTTC.

This clone was seen at least ten times. The chain carries TRBV7-9 and TRBJ1-1, with D unresolved. Germline CDR1 reads SEHNR; CDR2 reads FQNEAQ (reference sequence). The CDR3 is made up of 13 amino acids. V lost 10 bases, J lost 1 base, and 13 bases lay in between. The CDR3 loop is CAIFHGSNTEAFF. CDR3 sequence (DNA): TGTGCCATCTTTCACGGGTCGAACACTGAAGCTTTCTTT.

This clone was observed many times. V is TRBV7-2 and J is TRBJ2-5; TRBD2 agrees at 10 bases. This CDR3 is built from 17 residues. V gave up 2 bases and J gave up 5 bases; unmatched junction bases: 11. The germline V gene has CDR1 SGHTA and CDR2 FQGNSA. In DNA form, the CDR3 reads TGTGCCAGCAGCTTAACAGGTCTACAGCGGGAGGGGGAGACCCAGTACTTC. The encoded protein is CASSLTGLQREGETQYF.

This clone was recorded many times. This chain links TRBV28 with TRBJ2-3; 7 positions agree with TRBD2. V lost 6 bases, J lost 5 bases, and 14 bases stayed unmatched. Germline V gene sequence: CDR1 MDHEN, CDR2 SYDVKM. The CDR3 covers 16 residues. The CDR3 DNA reads as TGTGCCAGCAGCTCGGGGAGGCGGGAGTCGGAAGATACGCAGTATTTT. This encodes CASSSGRRESEDTQYF.

This clone was recorded at least ten times. The CDR3 DNA sequence: TGTGCCAGTAGTATAGGGGCCTCGGACAGGAAGACTGAAGCTTTCTTT. Its protein product is CASSIGASDRKTEAFF. The genes are TRBV19 and TRBJ1-1; 7 bases agree with TRBD1. There are 16 residues in the CDR3. CDR1 is LNHDA, CDR2 SQIVND, per germline (reference sequence). The trim removed 1 base at V and 5 bases at J, leaving 10 bases unmatched.

This clone was detected many times. The gene calls are TRBV7-2 and TRBJ2-7; 9 nucleotides align to TRBD2. The germline V gene encodes CDR1 SGHTA and CDR2 FQGNSA. The CDR3 totals 15 residues. The V segment lost 5 bases and the J segment 0 bases; nucleotides outside the gene matches: 5. The CDR3 here is CASSRTSVASYEQYF. DNA of the CDR3: TGTGCCAGCAGCCGGACTAGCGTCGCCTCCTACGAGCAGTACTTC.

This clone was found many times. The gene calls are TRBV7-2 and TRBJ2-5; no reliable D call. The CDR3 sequence is 13 residues long. The germline CDR1 and CDR2 sequences are SGHTA and FQGNSA. Trimming removed 1 base from V and 1 base from J, with 4 bases in between. CDR3 amino acids: CASSLGLQETQYF. The CDR3 DNA is TGTGCCAGCAGCTTAGGTCTCCAAGAGACCCAGTACTTC.

Many counts were recorded for this clone. The chain is built from TRBV10-3 and TRBJ2-2; D is unclear. With 3 bases removed from V and 6 bases from J, the gap between germline ends came to 11 bases. The germline CDR1 and CDR2 sequences are ENHRY and SYGVKD. The CDR3 contains 14 residues. The CDR3 DNA reads as TGTGCCATCAGTGAATTTGGGCCCCCCGGGGAGCTGTTTTTT. This encodes CAISEFGPPGELFF.

The sample holds many counts of this clone. The chain recombines TRBV5-1 with TRBJ2-1, with 12 bases aligning to TRBD2. The germline V gene encodes CDR1 SGHRS and CDR2 YFSETQ. Trimming took 3 bases from V and 8 from J; bases not matched to a gene: 9. The CDR3 has 16 amino acids. This CDR3 is CASSWSLAGGSYEQFF. As DNA, the CDR3 is TGCGCCAGCAGCTGGTCCCTAGCGGGGGGGAGTTATGAGCAGTTCTTC.

This clone was counted at least ten times. This chain links TRBV9 with TRBJ1-1; 8 bases match TRBD1. V lost 3 bases and J lost 1; bases outside the gene matches: 5. CDR1 is SGDLS and CDR2 is YYNGEE in the germline V gene. The CDR3 covers 15 residues. The CDR3 DNA follows: TGTGCCAGCAGCGCCCGACAGGGGAGGAACACTGAAGCTTTCTTT. Encoded protein: CASSARQGRNTEAFF.

This clone was counted many times. The J gene is TRBJ1-2, the V gene TRBV2; D ambiguous. Per the germline V gene, CDR1 is SNHLY and CDR2 is FYNNEI. Trimming took 3 bases from V and 4 from J, leaving 15 bases between them. The CDR3 has 15 amino acids. CDR3 sequence (DNA): TGTGCCAGCAGTGATCGGCGGGAGTTAGGCTATGGCTACACCTTC. Protein product: CASSDRRELGYGYTF. Full variable domain (rest looked up from reference TRBV2 and TRBJ1-2): EPEVTQTPSHQVTQMGQEVILRCVPISNHLYFYWYRQILGQKVEFLVSFYNNEISEKSEIFDDQFSVERPDGSNFTLKIRSTKLEDSAMYFCASSDRRELGYGYTFGSGTRLTVV.

In its sample, this clone was seen many times. The chain is built from TRBV9 and TRBJ1-4; 7 positions match TRBD1. Germline trimming cut 3 bases from V and 5 bases from J; bases unmatched to any gene: 7. The CDR3 length is 15 residues. In germline, CDR1 is SGDLS, CDR2 YYNGEE. The DNA of the CDR3 is TGTGCCAGCAGCGAGGGACAGTCCTACAATGAAAAACTGTTTTTT. Residues: CASSEGQSYNEKLFF. Looking up the rest from reference TRBV9 and TRBJ1-4 gives the full variable domain: DSGVTQTPKHLITATGQRVTLRCSPRSGDLSVYWYQQSLDQGLQFLIQYYNGEERAKGNILERFSAQQFPDLHSELNLSSLELGDSALYFCASSEGQSYNEKLFFGSGTQLSVL.

This clone was detected ten times or more. This chain connects TRBV11-3 to TRBJ2-3; no clear D. Germline V lookup: CDR1 SGHNT, CDR2 YENEEA. The CDR3 length is 14 residues. Trimming removed 1 base from V and 3 bases from J, with 8 bases in between. The CDR3 protein is CASSLGSRTDTQYF. CDR3 bases: TGTGCCAGCAGCTTAGGTTCTAGAACAGATACGCAGTATTTT.